The 25 T cell receptor beta chains presented below share a single source sample, sequenced in a study of tissue T cells after allogeneic stem cell transplantation. The table came from immunoSEQ multiplex PCR; TCRdb's copy has only in-frame clones and leaves some out. In the table there are a few thousand clones, around 50% of which are singletons. This sample's time point: mouse harvest day 7 after allogeneic transplant. Tail vein injection delivered 10^7 T-cell-depleted bone marrow cells and 10^6 splenic CD5+ T cells. The source material was gut tissue. All receptors derive from a female BALB/c mouse given C57BL/6 T cells with graft-versus-host disease after an allogeneic hematopoietic cell transplant.

This clone was seen only a few times. The genes are named according to mouse. The missing CDR3 end, 1 residue past where the read stops, is filled in from the germline J gene. J is TRBJ1-4 and V is TRBV3; D not resolved. Germline V CDR1 and CDR2: SNHLY, FYNGKV (reference sequence). V lost 2 bases to trimming and J lost 3 bases, with 1 base between them. CDR3 length: 12 residues. The CDR3 protein is CASSLTNERLFF. Incomplete CDR3 DNA: TGTGCCAGCAGCTTAACCAACGAAAGATTATTT.

A word on this clone: Any gene name here is a mouse gene name. With the read ending 1 residue before the CDR3 end, the germline J gene is used to fill in that end. The chain is built from TRBV2 and TRBJ1-1; TRBD1 matches 7 bases. Germline V lookup: CDR1 LGHNA, CDR2 YSYQKL. This CDR3 is 13 amino acids long. V trimming: 3 bases; J trimming: 4 bases; junction bases outside the gene matches: 2. CDR3 protein: CASSHQGGTEVFF. The part of the CDR3 DNA that was read is TGTGCCAGCAGCCATCAGGGGGGCACAGAAGTCTTC.

In this sample, this clone turned up a few times. All gene names here are mouse names. Distinct nucleotide sequences in the sample also encode this CDR3. The CDR3 here is CASSSSSYEQYF. The sequenced part of the CDR3 DNA is TGTGCCAGCAGCTCGAGCTCCTATGAACAGTAC. The chain employs TRBV3 and TRBJ2-7; D is unclear. The read stops 1 residue short of the end of the CDR3; the missing end is completed from the germline J gene. CDR1 and CDR2 (germline): SNHLY, FYNGKV (reference sequence). Trimming cost V 4 bases and J 0 bases, with 4 bases left between them. The CDR3 has 12 amino acids.

This clone has only a few counts. Each gene name is a mouse one. The CDR3 is cut off 1 residue early in the read; its end comes from the germline J gene. The chain combines TRBV20 with TRBJ1-5; weak D call: TRBD1 (5 bases). The germline V gene encodes CDR1 GFQATS and CDR2 STVNSAI. The CDR3 length is 13 residues. V lost 4 bases, J lost 4 bases, and 11 bases lay in between. The CDR3 region is CGATGTVNQAPLF. CDR3 DNA (partial): TGTGGTGCTACTGGGACCGTTAACCAGGCTCCGCTT.

Turning to this clone: Gene labels here are mouse ones. The DNA ends 1 residue before the CDR3 does, and the rest of the CDR3 is filled in from the germline J gene. The chain employs TRBV26 and TRBJ2-7; D is ambiguous. Deletions cut 3 bases from V and 3 bases from J, with 0 bases between. Germline CDR1 reads KGHPV; CDR2 reads FQNQEV (reference sequence). CDR3 length: 10 residues. CDR3 DNA (partial): TGTGCCAGCAGTCTCTATGAACAGTAC. Protein: CASSLYEQY. The entire CDR3 reads CASSLYEQYF.

To note about this clone: Mouse gene names and germline throughout. The missing CDR3 end, 1 residue past where the read stops, is filled in from the germline J gene. This chain joins TRBV3 and TRBJ1-4; 9 bases match TRBD1. The CDR3 is 15 amino acids. Trimming took 5 bases from V and 7 from J; bases not matched to a gene: 8. Germline V lookup: CDR1 SNHLY, CDR2 FYNGKV (reference sequence). The CDR3 protein is CASSPGTGRGERLFF. CDR3 bases read: TGTGCCAGCAGCCCCGGGACAGGGAGGGGCGAAAGATTATTT.

A remark on this clone: The listed genes are named as in mouse. Read data end 1 residue before the CDR3 end; the end is taken from the germline J gene. The V and J genes are TRBV4 and TRBJ2-1; TRBD2 matches 7 bases. CDR3 size: 14 residues. CDR1 is LGHDT and CDR2 is YNNKQL in the germline V gene (reference sequence). The J segment lost 3 bases and the V segment lost 5 bases, leaving 4 bases of the junction unmatched. The CDR3: CASSHWGLYAEQFF. CDR3 DNA (partial): TGTGCCAGCAGCCACTGGGGCCTCTATGCTGAGCAGTTC.

This clone was found once. Mouse germline and gene names are used. The read terminates 1 residue ahead of where the CDR3 ends, so the germline J gene completes it. V is TRBV24 and J is TRBJ2-7, with TRBD2 matching over 10 bases. Germline loops: CDR1 KGHTA, CDR2 FRNEEI. The CDR3 runs 16 residues. Trimming cost V 4 bases and J 4 bases; bases outside gene matches: 10. The DNA read from the CDR3 is TGTGCCAGCAGTCCCTCTCGACTGGGGGGTTCTTATGAACAGTAC. Residues: CASSPSRLGGSYEQY. The complete CDR3 reads CASSPSRLGGSYEQYF.

This clone was recorded once. Gene names refer to mouse genes. The CDR3 end falls 1 residue outside the read, so it is completed with the germline J gene. V is TRBV4 and J is TRBJ2-3; 10 nucleotides match TRBD2. The CDR3 covers 15 residues. Germline CDR1 reads LGHDT; CDR2 reads YNNKQL (reference sequence). The V segment lost 3 bases and the J segment 1 base; nucleotides outside the gene matches: 1. The CDR3 reads CASSYDWGGAETLYF. The sequenced CDR3 bases are TGTGCCAGCAGCTACGACTGGGGGGGTGCAGAAACGCTGTAT.

With regard to this clone: Mouse gene names and germline throughout. The read terminates 1 residue ahead of where the CDR3 ends, so the germline J gene completes it. The genes are TRBV23 and TRBJ2-5. This CDR3 has 12 residues. Germline CDR1 KGHTA, CDR2 FQNQQP. The sequenced part of the CDR3 DNA is TGCTCCAGCAGTCAAATACAAGACACCCAGTAC. Translating gives CSSSQIQDTQY. From start to end, the CDR3 is CSSSQIQDTQYF. The whole variable domain, filled in from reference TRBV23 and TRBJ2-5, reads DAAVTQKPRYLIKMKGQEAEMKCIPEKGHTAVFWYQQKQSKELKFLIYFQNQQPLDQIDMVKERFSAVCPSSSLCSLGIRTCEAEDSALYLCSSSQIQDTQYFGPGTRLLVL.

Note on this clone: All gene names here are mouse names. The read falls 1 residue short of the CDR3 end, and the missing part is taken from the germline J gene. The chain uses TRBV16 and TRBJ2-5; 13 positions match TRBD2. This CDR3 has 16 residues. Germline V lookup: CDR1 SGHSA, CDR2 FRNQAP. V lost 4 bases to trimming and J lost 5 bases; unmatched junction nucleotides: 6. CDR3 DNA, as far as it was read: TGTGCAAGCAGCTCCGGACTGGGGGGGCGCATAGACACCCAGTAC. Translating gives CASSSGLGGRIDTQY. The whole CDR3 protein is CASSSGLGGRIDTQYF.

With regard to this clone: The gene names given are mouse names. The read terminates 1 residue ahead of where the CDR3 ends, so the germline J gene completes it. The V and J genes are TRBV26 and TRBJ2-5; D possibly corresponds to TRBD1 (6 bases). The CDR3 consists of 15 residues. Germline V CDR1 and CDR2: KGHPV, FQNQEV (reference sequence). V lost 4 bases and J 2 bases, leaving 13 bases between the germline ends. The part of the CDR3 DNA that was read is TGTGCCAGCAGTCGCACAGGGAGGAGCCAAGACACCCAGTAC. It codes for CASSRTGRSQDTQY. The complete CDR3 sequence is CASSRTGRSQDTQYF.

As to this clone: Mouse gene names and germline throughout. Other nucleotide sequences from this sample produce the same CDR3. Partial CDR3 DNA: TGTGCCAGCAGGCAAGCAAACTCCGACTACACC. Its protein product is CASRQANSDYT. The full-length CDR3 reads as CASRQANSDYTF. The chain recombines TRBV3 with TRBJ1-2, with D uncertain. The DNA ends 1 residue before the CDR3 does, and the rest of the CDR3 is filled in from the germline J gene. The CDR3 runs to 12 residues. The V gene's germline CDR1 is SNHLY and CDR2 FYNGKV (reference sequence). Deletions cut 6 bases from V and 0 bases from J, with 5 bases between.

This clone has a handful of counts. Germline and genes here are mouse. The read gets to within 1 residue of the CDR3 end, and the germline J gene fills in the rest. V gene TRBV13-2 combines with J gene TRBJ1-5, with D unresolved. The CDR3 loop spans 11 amino acids. Germline CDR1 is NNHNN and CDR2 is SYGAGS (reference sequence). V shed 2 bases and J shed 4 bases, with 1 base lying between them. The CDR3 protein is CASGENQAPLF. The CDR3 bases that were read are TGTGCCAGCGGTGAAAACCAGGCTCCGCTT.

To note about this clone: Germline and genes: mouse. The read falls 1 residue short of the CDR3 end, and the missing part is taken from the germline J gene. The chain carries TRBV16 and TRBJ2-5; 8 positions agree with TRBD2. Germline V CDR1 and CDR2: SGHSA, FRNQAP. The CDR3 totals 14 residues. The V gene end was trimmed by 1 base and the J gene end by 6 bases; junction bases not matched to a gene: 3. The CDR3 here is CASSLVAGGDTQYF. The part of the CDR3 DNA that was read is TGTGCAAGCAGCTTAGTGGCTGGGGGGGACACCCAGTAC.

Regarding this clone: The genes are named according to mouse. The read comes to an end 1 residue before the CDR3 does, leaving the germline J gene to fill in the end. V and J are TRBV4 and TRBJ2-4, with D perhaps matching TRBD2 (7 bases). Trimming shortened V by 6 bases and J by 0 bases, and 13 bases separated the two germline ends. The germline CDR1 and CDR2 sequences are LGHDT and YNNKQL (reference sequence). CDR3 length equals 15 residues. The sequenced part of the CDR3 DNA is TGTGCCAGCAGTAAGGGGGGGTATAGTCAAAACACCTTGTAC. Its protein is CASSKGGYSQNTLY. The CDR3, in full, reads CASSKGGYSQNTLYF.

A word on this clone: The germline and genes are mouse ones. The DNA ends 1 residue before the CDR3 does, and the rest of the CDR3 is filled in from the germline J gene. The gene calls are TRBV26 and TRBJ2-1; 8 nucleotides align to TRBD2. J was trimmed by 3 bases and V by 6 bases; bases with no gene match: 4. The length of the CDR3 is 14 residues. Per germline, CDR1 KGHPV and CDR2 FQNQEV (reference sequence). The part of the CDR3 DNA that was read is TGTGCCAGCAGGGAACTGGGGGTCTATGCTGAGCAGTTC. Translation gives CASRELGVYAEQF. The full-length CDR3 reads as CASRELGVYAEQFF.

A remark on this clone: Gene names and germline match the mouse. Sequencing ends 1 residue short of the CDR3 end; the germline J gene provides the rest. The chain employs TRBV23 and TRBJ1-4. Germline V gene data show CDR1 as KGHTA and CDR2 as FQNQQP. The CDR3 runs to 15 residues. The CDR3 DNA, read in part, is TGCTCCAGCAGTCGGGACGGAATTTCCAACGAAAGATTATTT. Protein: CSSSRDGISNERLF. The CDR3 as a whole reads CSSSRDGISNERLFF.

This clone is large within its sample. Genes here carry mouse names. CDR3: CASSLELGGRQFF. CDR3 DNA, as far as it was read: TGTGCAAGCAGCTTAGAACTGGGGGGGAGGCAGTTC. The chain combines TRBV16 with TRBJ2-1; 10 bases agree with TRBD2. The CDR3 end falls 1 residue outside the read, so it is completed with the germline J gene. This CDR3 is 13 amino acids long. Germline values: CDR1 SGHSA, CDR2 FRNQAP. V trimming: 0 bases; J trimming: 12 bases; junction bases outside the gene matches: 2.

To note about this clone: The gene names given are mouse names. The CDR3 goes on 1 residue after the read ends, and that part is filled in from the germline J gene. The chain is built from TRBV16 and TRBJ2-4; 11 bases line up with TRBD2. Germline lookup yields CDR1 SGHSA and CDR2 FRNQAP. CDR3 size: 15 residues. V dropped 4 bases and J dropped 0; count of bases not matched to a gene: 0. The CDR3 bases that were read are TGTGCAAGCAGCTGGACTGGGGGGAGTCAAAACACCTTGTAC. Translation gives CASSWTGGSQNTLY. The CDR3, in full, reads CASSWTGGSQNTLYF. Based on the CDR3 plus reference TRBV16 and TRBJ2-4, the full variable domain is NAGVIQTPRHKVTGKGQEATLWCEPISGHSAVFWYRQTIVQGLEFLTYFRNQAPIDDSGMPKERFSAQMPNQSHSTLKIQSTQPQDSAVYLCASSWTGGSQNTLYFGAGTRLSVL.

About this clone itself: Genes and germline are mouse. The DNA ends 1 residue before the CDR3 does, and the rest of the CDR3 is filled in from the germline J gene. The rearrangement links TRBV12-1 to TRBJ1-5, with 8 bases aligning to TRBD1. The length of the CDR3 is 12 residues. The junction had 0 bases not matched to a gene; V was cut back by 6 bases and J by 3 bases. Germline values: CDR1 SGHSN, CDR2 HYEKVE. The sequenced part of the CDR3 DNA is TGTGCCAGCACAGGGGGCAACCAGGCTCCGCTT. This translates into CASTGGNQAPL. The full-length CDR3 reads as CASTGGNQAPLF.

There are a few counts of this clone. Mouse names are used for the genes. The CDR3 goes on 1 residue after the read ends, and that part is filled in from the germline J gene. This chain links TRBV26 with TRBJ1-5; no firm D call. CDR1 and CDR2 (germline): KGHPV, FQNQEV (reference sequence). This CDR3 spans 12 amino acids. Trimming pared 4 bases from V and 1 base from J, leaving 2 bases between. Here the CDR3 reads CASSRNNQAPLF. The DNA read from the CDR3 is TGTGCCAGCAGTCGGAACAACCAGGCTCCGCTT.

Turning to this clone: Any gene name here is a mouse gene name. The sequence runs out 1 residue before the end of the CDR3; the remainder is reconstructed from the germline J gene. This chain connects TRBV26 to TRBJ2-7; maybe TRBD2 (6 bases). The CDR3 sequence is 13 residues long. Germline CDR1 is KGHPV and CDR2 is FQNQEV (reference sequence). V was trimmed by 2 bases and J by 7 bases, leaving 12 bases between them. CDR3 sequence reads: CASSLGGTYEQYF. The DNA read from the CDR3 is TGTGCCAGCAGTCTGGGGGGGACTTACGAACAGTAC.

As regards this clone: The gene names here belong to mouse. The read terminates 1 residue ahead of where the CDR3 ends, so the germline J gene completes it. The V call is TRBV26, the J call TRBJ2-2, with D tentatively TRBD1 (5 bases). The V end lost 4 bases, the J end lost 0 bases, and 6 bases lay between the germline ends. This CDR3 is built from 14 residues. The germline CDR1 and CDR2 sequences are KGHPV and FQNQEV (reference sequence). The sequenced CDR3 bases are TGTGCCAGCAGTCGAGGGGCAAACACCGGGCAGCTCTAC. This gives the protein CASSRGANTGQLY. The CDR3 reads in full as CASSRGANTGQLYF.

This clone was picked up a small number of times. Gene names and germline match the mouse. The sequenced fragment ends 1 residue before the CDR3 boundary, so the rest is inferred from the germline J gene. The rearrangement uses TRBV15 and TRBJ2-1; 11 bases fit TRBD2. The germline V gene encodes CDR1 SGHND and CDR2 FRSKSL. The CDR3 consists of 15 residues. V lost 4 bases, J lost 4 bases, and 3 bases stayed unmatched. The CDR3: CASSSTGGAYAEQFF. Partial CDR3 DNA: TGTGCCAGCAGTTCTACTGGGGGGGCGTATGCTGAGCAGTTC.